This T cell receptor (beta chain) appears in the sequencing data of a study of T cells after yellow fever vaccination. About the research overall: Fractions with few cells were prepared using SMART-Seq v4 Ultra Low Input. Study outcomes and limitations: A minor fraction of clonotypes spanned both CD4 and CD8 compartments. Post-booster samples contained most primary-vaccination clones (just under 98% CD4, around 90% CD8). Though weaker, the secondary response peaked faster, on day 5 versus 15.

The CDR3 is made up of 13 amino acids. Between the trimmed V and J ends, which lost 4 bases and 8 bases, there was a span of 14 bases. The sample holds many counts of this clonotype. Its specificity is not known. TCRdb reanalysed the 5' RACE reads using MiXCR and keeps one entry per CDR3 protein. The profile shows some 260,000 distinct CDR3 sequences, approximately 5.2% of them singletons. This specimen consisted of CD4+ T cells sorted from PBMCs, obtained on the day of the yellow fever booster vaccination. This TCR was sampled from a man younger than 30 who received the YFV17D yellow fever vaccine. This chain links TRBV12-3 or TRBV12-4 with TRBJ1-2; D remains unclear. CDR3 DNA sequence: TGTGCCAGCAGTTCGACACGTTGGGGAGGCTACACCTTC. It yields the protein CASSSTRWGGYTF.